These 27 T cell receptor beta chains were sequenced from one sample in a study of beta chain features in type 1 diabetes. Study-wide points: Across all four CD4+ subsets, people with type 1 diabetes showed modestly shorter TCRB CDR3s.

Their target antigens are unknown. TCRB transcripts that were expressed got sequenced, as all of the isolated RNA had been reverse transcribed. TCRdb's copy holds only in-frame clones and misses some; the assay was immunoSEQ multiplex PCR. The sample gives about 660,000 clones, over 12% of which show up once; 0.04% is in the top ten. What was sequenced was naive CD4+ T cells from blood. These TCRs come from a man younger than 35 with type 1 diabetes.

The rearrangement links TRBV5-1 to TRBJ1-5; D ambiguous. CDR1 SGHRS and CDR2 YFSETQ come from the germline V gene. Trimming shortened V by 0 bases and J by 2 bases, and 9 bases separated the two germline ends. The CDR3 is 15 residues long. The CDR3 here is CASSLDGVGNQPQHF. CDR3 in DNA: TGCGCCAGCAGCTTGGATGGTGTAGGCAATCAGCCCCAGCATTTT.

V usage is TRBV11-1 and J usage is TRBJ2-6, with D possibly matching TRBD1 (5 bases). The CDR3 is made up of 17 amino acids. The germline V and J ends were trimmed by 5 bases and 0 bases, with 14 bases remaining between them. Germline assignment: CDR1 SGHAT and CDR2 FQDESV (reference sequence). The CDR3 loop is CASSPQGVGSGANVLTF. CDR3 nucleotide sequence: TGTGCCAGCAGCCCCCAGGGCGTGGGCTCTGGGGCCAACGTCCTGACTTTC.

The chain carries TRBV30 and TRBJ2-3; no firm D call. V was trimmed by 2 bases and J by 3 bases, leaving 6 bases between them. In germline, CDR1 is GTSNPN, CDR2 SVGIG (reference sequence). The CDR3 is 12 residues long. The CDR3 DNA reads as TGTGCCTGGAGTATGGGGACAGATACGCAGTATTTT. Protein: CAWSMGTDTQYF.

The chain uses TRBV7-9 and TRBJ1-4, with D maybe TRBD1 (6 bases). Per germline, CDR1 SEHNR and CDR2 FQNEAQ (reference sequence). V lost 4 bases, J lost 5 bases, and 14 bases lay in between. The CDR3 length is 15 residues. This chain's CDR3 is CASSSGQTLNEKLFF. Written as DNA, the CDR3 is TGTGCCAGCAGCTCCGGACAGACGTTAAATGAAAAACTGTTTTTT.

The rearrangement uses TRBV9 and TRBJ2-5, with D hard to call. Gene TRBJ2-7 matches the end of the DNA better, so the J call may be wrong. This CDR3 region has 14 residues. The germline V gene has CDR1 SGDLS and CDR2 YYNGEE. The CDR3 here is CASSVDHRTYEQYF. CDR3 in DNA: TGTGCCAGCAGCGTAGATCACAGAACGTACGAGCAGTACTTC.

This clone has more than one count but fewer than ten. The V gene is TRBV28, the J gene TRBJ1-5; 11 bases match TRBD1. The CDR3 covers 15 residues. The trim removed 6 bases at V and 5 bases at J, leaving 6 bases unmatched. Germline CDR1 and CDR2: MDHEN and SYDVKM. The CDR3 region has the DNA TGTGCCAGCAGCCCTGGACAGGGGGCTTATCAGCCCCAGCATTTT. This sequence encodes CASSPGQGAYQPQHF.

The chain joins TRBV21-1 to TRBJ2-7; the table names TRBD1, a call not compared with the DNA. TRBV21-1 is tagged as a pseudogene. CDR3 size: 16 residues. The CDR3 reads CASSKRGTGTIYEQYF. CDR3 DNA sequence: TGTGCCAGCAGCAAAAGGGGGACAGGGACTATCTACGAGCAGTACTTC.

V gene TRBV7-9 combines with J gene TRBJ2-1; D is undetermined. Germline CDR1 and CDR2: SEHNR and FQNEAQ (reference sequence). There are 15 residues in the CDR3. Trimming took 5 bases from V and 8 from J, leaving 19 bases between them. The CDR3 here is CASSQVTTLGDEQFF. DNA for the CDR3: TGTGCCAGCAGCCAAGTTACCACACTTGGGGATGAGCAGTTCTTC.

V usage is TRBV2 and J usage is TRBJ2-7; the D call may be TRBD1 or TRBD2 (6 bases each). Trimming removed 5 bases from V and 2 bases from J, with 16 bases in between. The CDR3 length is 15 residues. The germline V gene has CDR1 SNHLY and CDR2 FYNNEI. CDR3 sequence: CASSFRGGLTYEQYF. Here the CDR3 DNA reads TGTGCCAGCAGTTTTCGAGGGGGGCTGACCTACGAGCAGTACTTC.

In its sample, this clone was seen a few times. J is TRBJ1-2 and V is TRBV5-1; D gene uncertain. This CDR3 has 13 residues. The V gene's germline CDR1 is SGHRS and CDR2 YFSETQ. The V end lost 2 bases, the J end lost 6 bases, and 11 bases lay between the germline ends. CDR3 sequence (DNA): TGCGCCAGCAGCTTCCCAGCGGATGATGGCTACACCTTC. This encodes CASSFPADDGYTF.

With respect to this clone: Within the sample, other DNA sequences also encode this same CDR3. The rearrangement joins TRBV7-9 to TRBJ1-4, with D hard to call. The CDR3 runs 12 residues. The germline gives CDR1 SEHNR, CDR2 FQNEAQ (reference sequence). Trimming pared 4 bases from V and 8 bases from J, leaving 8 bases between. In nucleotides, the CDR3 is TGTGCCAGCAGCTCGAGAAGCGAAAAACTGTTTTTT. Encoded protein: CASSSRSEKLFF. The complete variable domain, with remaining parts taken from reference TRBV7-9 and TRBJ1-4, reads DTGVSQNPRHKITKRGQNVTFRCDPISEHNRLYWYRQTLGQGPEFLTYFQNEAQLEKSRLLSDRFSAERPKGSFSTLEIQRTEQGDSAMYLCASSSRSEKLFFGSGTQLSVL.

This chain links TRBV9 with TRBJ2-5; TRBD1 matches 8 bases. Germline lookup yields CDR1 SGDLS and CDR2 YYNGEE. V shed 4 bases and J 4 bases; nucleotides not matched to a gene: 6. CDR3 length: 14 residues. The CDR3 nucleotides are TGTGCCAGCAGCATAGGACAGGGTAGAGAGACCCAGTACTTC. It codes for CASSIGQGRETQYF. Combining the CDR3 with reference TRBV9 and TRBJ2-5 gives the whole variable domain DSGVTQTPKHLITATGQRVTLRCSPRSGDLSVYWYQQSLDQGLQFLIQYYNGEERAKGNILERFSAQQFPDLHSELNLSSLELGDSALYFCASSIGQGRETQYFGPGTRLLVL.

The rearrangement links TRBV7-9 to TRBJ1-2; D not resolved. V shed 2 bases and J shed 2 bases, with 12 bases lying between them. The CDR3 runs 15 residues. Germline lookup yields CDR1 SEHNR and CDR2 FQNEAQ (reference sequence). DNA for the CDR3: TGTGCCAGCAGCTTATCCCCGGCAGAGAACTATGGCTACACCTTC. Encoded protein: CASSLSPAENYGYTF.

The chain has TRBV18 and TRBJ2-7, with D unclear. There are 14 residues in the CDR3. Trimming shortened V by 2 bases and J by 3 bases, and 11 bases separated the two germline ends. The germline CDR1 and CDR2 sequences are KGHSH and LQKENI. The CDR3 sequence: CASSPTTVIYEQYF. As DNA, the CDR3 is TGTGCCAGCTCACCAACGACGGTGATCTACGAGCAGTACTTC.

The V call is TRBV6-5, the J call TRBJ2-6; 7 bases match TRBD1. The CDR3 has 14 amino acids. The germline V gene has CDR1 MNHEY and CDR2 SVGAGI. V was pared by 8 bases and J by 3 bases, with 4 bases of the junction left unmatched. CDR3 DNA: TGTGCCAGCCGACAGGGATTTGGGGCCAACGTCCTGACTTTC. This encodes CASRQGFGANVLTF.

The J gene is TRBJ2-1, the V gene TRBV11-2; D unclear. The CDR3 spans 15 residues. V dropped 2 bases and J dropped 2 bases, with 10 bases sitting between them. The germline V gene has CDR1 SGHAT and CDR2 FQNNGV. The CDR3 DNA reads TGTGCCAGCAGCTTATACCTTCCGACCTACAATGAGCAGTTCTTC. Protein: CASSLYLPTYNEQFF.

There are a few counts of this clone. The rearrangement links TRBV7-2 to TRBJ1-1, with D uncertain. The CDR3 extends over 12 amino acids. Germline V gene sequence: CDR1 SGHTA, CDR2 FQGNSA. Trimming stripped 5 bases from V and 6 bases from J, with 10 bases between. The CDR3 spells CASSQDWAEAFF. CDR3 coding DNA: TGTGCCAGCAGCCAAGATTGGGCTGAAGCTTTCTTT.

The chain joins TRBV27 to TRBJ2-1; possibly TRBD2 for D (6 bases). In germline, CDR1 is MNHEY, CDR2 SMNVEV (reference sequence). Trimming cost V 4 bases and J 2 bases, with 15 bases left between them. The CDR3 spans 16 residues. The CDR3 DNA follows: TGTGCCAGCAGTTCCGTGACTGGAGGGGCCTACAATGAGCAGTTCTTC. This translates into CASSSVTGGAYNEQFF.

The chain couples TRBV9 to TRBJ2-1; D gene unclear. V lost 0 bases and J 9 bases, leaving 4 bases between the germline ends. Germline assignment: CDR1 SGDLS and CDR2 YYNGEE. The CDR3 contains 11 residues. The CDR3 DNA follows: TGTGCCAGCAGCGTAGATGGTGAGCAGTTCTTC. It encodes CASSVDGEQFF.

This chain links TRBV6-6 with TRBJ1-3; no clear D. Germline assignment: CDR1 MNHNY and CDR2 SVGAGI (reference sequence). V was cut by 7 bases and J by 1 base, with 8 bases left in between. The CDR3 totals 13 residues. This CDR3 is CASTSWSGNTIYF. The CDR3 nucleotides are TGTGCCAGCACCTCCTGGTCTGGAAACACCATATATTTT.

The chain couples TRBV9 to TRBJ2-7; D gene ambiguous. CDR3 length: 16 residues. Germline values: CDR1 SGDLS, CDR2 YYNGEE. V gave up 0 bases and J gave up 0 bases, with 13 bases separating them. In DNA form, the CDR3 reads TGTGCCAGCAGCGTAGAACCAGGCGGCAGCTCCTACGAGCAGTACTTC. Protein product: CASSVEPGGSSYEQYF.

This chain links TRBV4-2 with TRBJ2-2, with 8 nucleotides matching TRBD2. Germline values: CDR1 LGHNA, CDR2 YNFKEQ. CDR3 length equals 16 residues. Losses at the gene ends were 4 bases for V and 2 bases for J; bases not matched to a gene: 6. Here the CDR3 DNA reads TGTGCCAGCAGCCCCCTCGGGAGGGAAAACACCGGGGAGCTGTTTTTT. It encodes CASSPLGRENTGELFF.

This clone was seen a few times. The chain joins TRBV5-4 to TRBJ1-4; 8 bases match TRBD1. V shed 4 bases and J 7 bases; nucleotides not matched to a gene: 6. There are 14 residues in the CDR3. Germline V CDR1 and CDR2: SGHNT, YYREEE (reference sequence). The CDR3, as DNA: TGTGCCAGCAGCCGGGGACAGGCGAGTGAAAAACTGTTTTTT. Translation gives CASSRGQASEKLFF.

The V and J genes are TRBV7-2 and TRBJ2-2; D ambiguous. V was clipped by 0 bases and J by 0 bases, with 2 bases between them. From germline, CDR1 is SGHTA and CDR2 FQGNSA. This CDR3 is 14 amino acids long. CDR3 coding DNA: TGTGCCAGCAGCTTAGCCCCGAACACCGGGGAGCTGTTTTTT. Translated: CASSLAPNTGELFF.

This clone came up a few times. This chain joins TRBV29-1 and TRBJ1-1; TRBD1 matches 9 bases. This CDR3 has 14 residues. The J segment lost 4 bases and the V segment lost 7 bases, leaving 10 bases of the junction unmatched. CDR1 is SQVTM and CDR2 is ANQGSEA in the germline V gene. The CDR3 region has the DNA TGCAGCGCTATGAAACAGGGGGCGAGCACTGAAGCTTTCTTT. Amino acids: CSAMKQGASTEAFF.

This clone was seen a few times. The J gene is TRBJ2-1, the V gene TRBV9; 8 nucleotides agree with TRBD1. The CDR3 length is 13 residues. The germline V gene has CDR1 SGDLS and CDR2 YYNGEE. V was pared by 3 bases and J by 7 bases, with 3 bases of the junction left unmatched. The CDR3 loop reads CASSARQGNEQFF. CDR3 coding DNA: TGTGCCAGCAGCGCCCGACAGGGGAATGAGCAGTTCTTC.

This clone came up a few times. This rearrangement joins TRBV9 to TRBJ2-7, with D unclear. V was cut by 0 bases and J by 1 base, with 8 bases left in between. The germline CDR1 and CDR2 sequences are SGDLS and YYNGEE. The CDR3 extends over 14 amino acids. The CDR3: CASSVDYSSYEQYF. CDR3 DNA sequence: TGTGCCAGCAGCGTAGACTACAGTTCCTACGAGCAGTACTTC.